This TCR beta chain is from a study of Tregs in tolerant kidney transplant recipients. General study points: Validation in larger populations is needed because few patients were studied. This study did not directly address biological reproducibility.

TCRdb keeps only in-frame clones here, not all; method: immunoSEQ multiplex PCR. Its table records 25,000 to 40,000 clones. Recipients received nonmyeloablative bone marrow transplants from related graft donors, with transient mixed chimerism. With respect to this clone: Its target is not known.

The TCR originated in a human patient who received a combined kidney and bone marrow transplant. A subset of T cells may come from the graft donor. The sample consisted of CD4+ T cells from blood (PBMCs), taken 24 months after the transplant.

CDR3 sequence reads: CASKRLAGDTGELFF. Incomplete CDR3 DNA: TGTGCCAGCAAAAGACTAGCGGGAGACACCGGGGAG. The genes are TRBV2 and TRBJ2-2, with 12 bases that match TRBD2. The read halts 3 residues ahead of the CDR3 end, with the missing end drawn from the germline J gene. Germline CDR1 reads SNHLY; CDR2 reads FYNNEI. V trimming: 7 bases; J trimming: 3 bases; junction bases outside the gene matches: 3. This CDR3 is 15 amino acids long.